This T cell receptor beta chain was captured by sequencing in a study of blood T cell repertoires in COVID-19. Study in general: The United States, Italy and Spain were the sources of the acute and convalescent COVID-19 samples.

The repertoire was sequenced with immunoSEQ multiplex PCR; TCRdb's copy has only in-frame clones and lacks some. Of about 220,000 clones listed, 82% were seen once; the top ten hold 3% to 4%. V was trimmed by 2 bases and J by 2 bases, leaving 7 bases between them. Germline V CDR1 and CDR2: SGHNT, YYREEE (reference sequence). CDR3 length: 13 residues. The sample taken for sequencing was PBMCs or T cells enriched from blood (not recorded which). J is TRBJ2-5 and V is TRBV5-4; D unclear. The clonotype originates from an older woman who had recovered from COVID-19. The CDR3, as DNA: TGTGCCAGCAGCTTTCAAGCGCAAGAGACCCAGTACTTC. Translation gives CASSFQAQETQYF.